A single sample gave rise to the 20 T cell receptor beta chains below, sequenced in a study of shared clonotypes between healthy human individuals. Data came from immunoSEQ multiplex PCR; TCRdb stores just in-frame clones and leaves some out. Here the sample spans around 2.3 million clones, approximately 96% being singletons. Sequenced input: naive CD4+ T cells sorted from blood. Subset noted: CD45RA+ positively selected. These receptors came from a man younger than 30 in good health.

The chain couples TRBV7-9 to TRBJ1-3; no firm D call. The CDR3 consists of 13 residues. The V gene's germline CDR1 is SEHNR and CDR2 FQNEAQ (reference sequence). V lost 2 bases, J lost 0 bases, and 2 bases lay in between. The CDR3 nucleotides are TGTGCCAGCAGCTTACGCTCTGGAAACACCATATATTTT. Residues: CASSLRSGNTIYF.

The rearrangement joins TRBV28 to TRBJ1-6; D gene unclear. CDR1 is MDHEN and CDR2 is SYDVKM in the germline V gene. The CDR3 is 12 residues long. The V end was cut by 5 bases, the J end by 6 bases, with 5 bases between. The CDR3 protein is CASSRSNSPLHF. Here the CDR3 DNA reads TGTGCCAGCAGTCGCTCTAATTCACCCCTCCACTTT.

The rearrangement joins TRBV4-3 to TRBJ2-5; possible D gene TRBD1, 6 bases. Trimming cost V 0 bases and J 3 bases, with 14 bases left between them. The CDR3 consists of 16 residues. Germline-derived CDR1 and CDR2 are LGHNA and YSLEER. This CDR3 is CASSQEAVTGKETQYF. DNA for the CDR3: TGCGCCAGCAGCCAAGAAGCCGTGACAGGCAAAGAGACCCAGTACTTC.

As for this clone: In the same sample, other DNA sequences code for this CDR3. The J gene is TRBJ2-6, the V gene TRBV5-1; D might be TRBD1 or TRBD2, each matching 5 bases. The CDR3 length is 16 residues. Germline V gene data show CDR1 as SGHRS and CDR2 as YFSETQ. V lost 0 bases and J 0 bases, leaving 7 bases between the germline ends. The CDR3 spells CASSLGGTSGANVLTF. The CDR3 nucleotides read TGCGCCAGCAGCTTGGGGGGGACCTCTGGGGCCAACGTCCTGACTTTC. The full variable domain, its missing parts supplied by reference TRBV5-1 and TRBJ2-6, is KAGVTQTPRYLIKTRGQQVTLSCSPISGHRSVSWYQQTPGQGLQFLFEYFSETQRNKGNFPGRFSGRQFSNSRSEMNVSTLELGDSALYLCASSLGGTSGANVLTFGAGSRLTVL.

The chain employs TRBV5-4 and TRBJ2-7, with 8 bases aligning to TRBD1. The CDR3 contains 15 residues. V was pared by 4 bases and J by 3 bases, with 9 bases of the junction left unmatched. The germline CDR1 and CDR2 sequences are SGHNT and YYREEE (reference sequence). CDR3: CASSRPGTGLYEQYF. The CDR3 DNA reads as TGTGCCAGCAGCCGTCCTGGGACAGGCCTCTACGAGCAGTACTTC.

CDR3 sequence: CASSELAGLPSTDTQYF. The CDR3 bases are TGTGCCAGCAGTGAACTTGCGGGTCTTCCTAGCACAGATACGCAGTATTTT. The chain recombines TRBV2 with TRBJ2-3; D possibly corresponds to TRBD2 (5 bases). The ends were cut back, 2 bases at V and 0 bases at J, with 15 bases in the middle. The length of the CDR3 is 17 residues. Germline assignment: CDR1 SNHLY and CDR2 FYNNEI.

This chain joins TRBV7-2 and TRBJ2-5; D possibly corresponds to TRBD2 (6 bases). CDR1 and CDR2 from the germline V gene are SGHTA and FQGNSA. This CDR3 contains 13 residues. In nucleotides, the CDR3 is TGTGCGGGGCGACGGGCGGGGCTGGAGACCCAGTACTTC. It codes for CAGRRAGLETQYF. Complete variable domain (other parts from reference TRBV7-2 and TRBJ2-5): GAGVSQSPSNKVTEKGKDVELRCDPISGHTALYWYRQSLGQGLEFLIYFQGNSAPDKSGLPSDRFSAERTGGSVSTLTIQRTQQEDSAVYLCAGRRAGLETQYFGPGTRLLVL.

The chain joins TRBV5-4 to TRBJ1-2, with 9 nucleotides matching TRBD1. V gave up 0 bases and J gave up 0 bases; unmatched junction bases: 15. The germline CDR1 and CDR2 sequences are SGHNT and YYREEE (reference sequence). The CDR3 sequence is 20 residues long. The CDR3 DNA reads as TGTGCCAGCAGCTTGGGGATTAGTAGGACAGGGGATCTAGCTAACTATGGCTACACCTTC. Protein: CASSLGISRTGDLANYGYTF.

Written as DNA, the CDR3 is TGTGCCAGCAGCCAGTCCTTAGCGGGCTCCTCCTACAATGAGCAGTTCTTC. It encodes CASSQSLAGSSYNEQFF. This rearrangement joins TRBV4-2 to TRBJ2-1; 7 nucleotides match TRBD2. J gave up 0 bases and V 3 bases, and 8 bases lay outside the gene matches. The CDR3 contains 17 residues. Germline CDR1 is LGHNA and CDR2 is YNFKEQ.

This rearrangement joins TRBV19 to TRBJ2-3, with 7 bases that match TRBD1. There are 13 residues in the CDR3. With V trimmed by 0 bases and J by 12 bases, 6 bases remained unmatched. Germline V CDR1 and CDR2: LNHDA, SQIVND (reference sequence). DNA for the CDR3: TGTGCCAGTAGTATAGATCCGTTAGGGGGCCAGTATTTT. It is translated as CASSIDPLGGQYF.

The chain links TRBV5-4 to TRBJ2-3; perhaps TRBD2 as D (6 bases). V dropped 4 bases and J dropped 0 bases, with 18 bases sitting between them. The V gene's germline CDR1 is SGHNT and CDR2 YYREEE (reference sequence). The CDR3 extends over 17 amino acids. The CDR3 DNA is TGTGCCAGCAGCCCAACTGGGGCGGGGCTAAGCACAGATACGCAGTATTTT. It encodes CASSPTGAGLSTDTQYF.

The CDR3 loop is CASSSGTSGRGQFF. The CDR3 DNA follows: TGTGCCAGCAGTTCCGGGACTAGCGGGAGAGGGCAGTTCTTC. The genes are TRBV6-5 and TRBJ2-1, with 14 bases fitting TRBD2. This CDR3 contains 14 residues. V gave up 4 bases and J gave up 12 bases; unmatched junction bases: 5. Germline V lookup: CDR1 MNHEY, CDR2 SVGAGI.

The chain is built from TRBV25-1 and TRBJ1-5, with TRBD1 matching 10 bases. The CDR3 contains 16 residues. Trimming took 5 bases from V and 3 from J; bases not matched to a gene: 7. Looked up from germline, CDR1 is MGHDK and CDR2 is SYGVNS. For the CDR3, the DNA is TGTGCCAGCAGTCCCTGGGGACAGGGGAACAATCAGCCCCAGCATTTT. As protein: CASSPWGQGNNQPQHF.

The gene calls are TRBV30 and TRBJ1-6; D is possibly TRBD1 (5 bases). V dropped 4 bases and J dropped 5 bases, with 18 bases sitting between them. CDR1 and CDR2 from the germline V gene are GTSNPN and SVGIG (reference sequence). The CDR3 covers 16 residues. Written as DNA, the CDR3 is TGTGCCTGGATTCCAGGAGGGGCCAGGGATAATTCACCCCTCCACTTT. Its translation is CAWIPGGARDNSPLHF.

CDR3 amino acids: CASSLGTGGFDEQYF. The DNA for the CDR3 is TGCGCCAGCAGCTTGGGAACAGGGGGTTTCGACGAGCAGTACTTC. The chain carries TRBV5-1 and TRBJ2-7, with 8 bases identical to TRBD1. Germline V lookup: CDR1 SGHRS, CDR2 YFSETQ. Losses at the gene ends were 0 bases for V and 5 bases for J; bases not matched to a gene: 7. The CDR3 spans 15 residues.

The table lists this clone with a count of one. The V and J genes are TRBV19 and TRBJ1-1; D gene ambiguous. Germline V lookup: CDR1 LNHDA, CDR2 SQIVND (reference sequence). V was shortened by 5 bases and J by 1 base, with 17 bases between the two germline ends. CDR3 length: 16 residues. CDR3 in amino acids: CASSLPPPGPNTEAFF. The DNA of the CDR3 is TGTGCCAGTAGTCTTCCTCCACCAGGACCGAACACTGAAGCTTTCTTT.

V usage is TRBV5-4 and J usage is TRBJ1-2; D call uncertain. Trimming took off 4 bases at V and 4 bases at J, with 11 bases between the two ends. There are 13 residues in the CDR3. CDR1 and CDR2 from the germline V gene are SGHNT and YYREEE (reference sequence). The CDR3 DNA reads TGTGCCAGCAGCCTGACCTTGGGCTATGGCTACACCTTC. Amino acids: CASSLTLGYGYTF. The whole variable domain, remainder taken from reference TRBV5-4 and TRBJ1-2, is ETGVTQSPTHLIKTRGQQVTLRCSSQSGHNTVSWYQQALGQGPQFIFQYYREEENGRGNFPPRFSGLQFPNYSSELNVNALELDDSALYLCASSLTLGYGYTFGSGTRLTVV.

Concerning this clone itself: Other DNA sequences within the sample encode an identical CDR3. The CDR3 reads CASSVGGGELFF. CDR3 sequence (DNA): TGTGCCAGCAGCGTAGGTGGCGGGGAGCTGTTTTTT. V and J are TRBV9 and TRBJ2-2; D is uncertain. Trimming pared 0 bases from V and 7 bases from J, leaving 4 bases between. The V gene's germline CDR1 is SGDLS and CDR2 YYNGEE. This CDR3 has 12 residues.

In the case of this clone: The sample contains more than one DNA sequence encoding this CDR3. This chain connects TRBV30 to TRBJ1-1; D is ambiguous. The CDR3 spans 13 residues. Germline CDR1 is GTSNPN and CDR2 is SVGIG (reference sequence). Trimming cost V 3 bases and J 1 base, with 9 bases left between them. CDR3 coding DNA: TGTGCCTGGAGGCTGGGTGGGAACACTGAAGCTTTCTTT. Translated, it gives CAWRLGGNTEAFF.

The chain is built from TRBV30 and TRBJ1-6; D is unresolved. Germline CDR1 and CDR2: GTSNPN and SVGIG (reference sequence). The CDR3 has 12 residues. Between the trimmed V and J ends, which lost 3 bases and 10 bases, there was a span of 10 bases. The CDR3 sequence is CAWRREGSPLHF. CDR3 sequence (DNA): TGTGCCTGGAGGAGGGAGGGCTCACCCCTCCACTTT.